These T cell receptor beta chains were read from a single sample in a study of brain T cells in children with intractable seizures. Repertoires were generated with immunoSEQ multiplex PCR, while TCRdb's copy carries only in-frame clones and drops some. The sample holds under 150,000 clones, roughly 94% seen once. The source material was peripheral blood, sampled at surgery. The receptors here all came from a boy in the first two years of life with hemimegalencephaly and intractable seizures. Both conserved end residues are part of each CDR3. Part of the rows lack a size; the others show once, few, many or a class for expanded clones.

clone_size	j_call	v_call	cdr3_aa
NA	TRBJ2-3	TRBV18	CATSWGTPHSADTQYF
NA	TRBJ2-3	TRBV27	CASSPWLAGVVPDTQYF
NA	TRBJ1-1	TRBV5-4	CASSPGTDEAFF
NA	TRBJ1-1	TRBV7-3	CASSLTGGTEAFF
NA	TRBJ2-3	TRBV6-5	CASSWTSTDTQYF
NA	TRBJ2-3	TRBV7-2	CASSLAGTSGRADTQYF
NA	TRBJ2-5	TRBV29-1	CSGARGETQYF
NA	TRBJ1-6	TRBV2	CASSEAVSPLHF
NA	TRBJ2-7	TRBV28	CASSLGGEQYF
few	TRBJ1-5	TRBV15	CATSSGQGNNQPQHF
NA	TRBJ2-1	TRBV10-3	CAISPTGEGEQFF
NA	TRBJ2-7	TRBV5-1	CASSWGLMSEDEQYF
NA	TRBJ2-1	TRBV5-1	CASSPGDEQFF
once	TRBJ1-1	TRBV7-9	CATFLWNTEAFF
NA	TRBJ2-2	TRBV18	CASSRLASGNTGELFF
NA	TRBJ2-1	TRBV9	CASSVAGSGAYNEQFF
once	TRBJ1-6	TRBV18	CASSPFRTGVSPLHF
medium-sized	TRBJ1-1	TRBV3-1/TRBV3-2	CASSQGQGDTEAFF
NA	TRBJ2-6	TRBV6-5	CASSYSASGANVLTF
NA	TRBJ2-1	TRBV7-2	CASSRAGPYNEQFF
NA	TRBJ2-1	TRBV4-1	CASSQGAGTSGSGVYNEQFF
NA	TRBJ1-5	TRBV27	CASSPPRGQPQHF
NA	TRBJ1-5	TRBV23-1	CASSRSRQVGYSNQPQHF
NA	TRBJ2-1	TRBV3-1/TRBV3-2	CASSQLAGAAGEQFF
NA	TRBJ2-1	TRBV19	CASSYHMGGSYNEQFF
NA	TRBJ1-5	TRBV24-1	CATSDSSGDQPQHF
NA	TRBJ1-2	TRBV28	CASSFGGIYGYTF
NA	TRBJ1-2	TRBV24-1	CATSDGQRYPRGRGYTF
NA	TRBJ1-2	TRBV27	CASSRTGGGIYGYTF
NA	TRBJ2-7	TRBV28	CASSLSSVLSSYEQYF
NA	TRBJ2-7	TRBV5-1	CASSLGLAGAPFIF
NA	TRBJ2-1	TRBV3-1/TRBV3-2	CASSQDIGSYNEQFF
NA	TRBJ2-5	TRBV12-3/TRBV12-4	CASSFGVRETQYF
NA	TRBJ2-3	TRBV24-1	CATSEKRLAGRDTQYF
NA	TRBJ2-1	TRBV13	CASSLRTRSYNEQFF
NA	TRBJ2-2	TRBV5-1	CATRLDWYTGELFF
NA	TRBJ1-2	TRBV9	CASSPQTGEGYGYTF
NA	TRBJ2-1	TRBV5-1	CASSGSTGLAYYNEQFF
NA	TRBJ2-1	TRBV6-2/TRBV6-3	CASSYGGRLDEQFF
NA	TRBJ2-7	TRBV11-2	CASSLTYTAYEQYF
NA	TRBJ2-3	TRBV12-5	CASGPRLWGDTDTQYF
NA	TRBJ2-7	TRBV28	CASSFGDGTYEQYF
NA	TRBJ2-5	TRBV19	CASRGLEETQYF
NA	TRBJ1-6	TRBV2	CASSEGAYNSPLHF
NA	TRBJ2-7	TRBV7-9	CASSQISGSSYEQYF
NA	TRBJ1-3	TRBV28	CASSLVSGNTIYF